The entry that follows covers one TCR beta chain sequence. Its antigen is not identified. Here immunoSEQ multiplex PCR was the method, and the copy in TCRdb shows in-frame clones only, minus some. Of 4,500 to 7,000 clones in the sample, nearly 80% were seen once. This CDR3 comprises 16 residues. Germline CDR1 is SGDLS and CDR2 is YYNGEE. V gave up 3 bases and J gave up 4 bases, with 17 bases separating them. Sample time point: inflamed ileum from the surgical specimen. The sample originates from a study of T cell repertoires in ileal Crohn's disease. Study as a whole: From the surgical specimen's inflamed ileum, biopsies were taken as M0. Study outcomes and limitations: Clonality above 26.8% at surgery always came with endoscopic recurrence.

This TCR was sampled from an adult with Crohn's disease. The V call is TRBV9, the J call TRBJ2-1, with D perhaps matching TRBD2 (7 bases). The sample consisted of ileal tissue. CDR3 coding DNA: TGTGCCAGCAGCGCGACGTCGGGGGGCGGATACAATGAGCAGTTCTTC. This translates into CASSATSGGGYNEQFF.